The clone carrying this T cell receptor (beta chain) was counted ten times or more. The CDR3 length is 16 residues. The V segment lost 3 bases and the J segment 0 bases; nucleotides outside the gene matches: 7. Germline assignment: CDR1 LGHDT and CDR2 YNNKEL (reference sequence). This sample is part of a study of CD8 T cells in ankylosing spondylitis. Using its own MiXCR run on the 5' RACE reads, TCRdb lists one record per CDR3 protein. The data contain approximately 240,000 distinct CDR3 sequences, roughly 10% of them singletons. This sequence joins TRBV3-1 and TRBJ2-7; 8 nucleotides line up with TRBD1. This TCR was recovered from a male donor with ankylosing spondylitis or in good health (not recorded which). The sequenced sample consisted of blood, either unsorted or a sorted T cell fraction (not recorded which). CDR3 protein: CASSHATGTGSYEQYF. In nucleotides, the CDR3 is TGTGCCAGCAGCCACGCAACCGGGACAGGCTCCTACGAGCAGTACTTC.